Below are 3 T cell receptor beta chains sequenced from a single sample in a study of blood T cell repertoires in COVID-19. This table comes from immunoSEQ multiplex PCR, and its TCRdb copy is limited to in-frame clones, with some not included. The sample holds under 200,000 clones, about 89% seen once. The sequenced sample was peripheral blood. The receptors stem from a man between 65 and 85 years old with acute or convalescent COVID-19.

V and J are TRBV27 and TRBJ2-3, with 10 bases matching TRBD1. The CDR3 loop spans 14 amino acids. The junction had 0 bases not matched to a gene; V was cut back by 1 base and J by 5 bases. CDR1 is MNHEY and CDR2 is SMNVEV in the germline V gene (reference sequence). CDR3 loop: CASSLWDRGDTQYF. In DNA form, the CDR3 reads TGTGCCAGCAGTTTATGGGACAGGGGAGATACGCAGTATTTT.

The chain links TRBV18 to TRBJ1-1; 8 bases match TRBD1. With V trimmed by 3 bases and J by 4 bases, 4 bases remained unmatched. The germline V gene has CDR1 KGHSH and CDR2 LQKENI. The CDR3 contains 14 residues. The CDR3 is CASSPDRGSTEAFF. The DNA of the CDR3 is TGTGCCAGCTCACCCGACAGGGGATCCACTGAAGCTTTCTTT.

V gene TRBV7-2 combines with J gene TRBJ2-5, with 11 bases fitting TRBD2. Germline CDR1 is SGHTA and CDR2 is FQGNSA. V shed 5 bases and J 7 bases; nucleotides not matched to a gene: 3. The CDR3 totals 13 residues. CDR3 amino acids: CASSLSGGATQYF. CDR3 DNA sequence: TGTGCCAGCAGCCTTAGCGGGGGGGCGACCCAGTACTTC.